The 10 T cell receptor beta chains given below trace back to one sample, sequenced in a study of radiation and T cells in renal cell carcinoma. Sequencing was performed with immunoSEQ multiplex PCR; in TCRdb, only in-frame clones are kept and a portion is missing. The repertoire holds roughly 150,000 clones, with about 88% as singletons. Sample time point: baseline pretreatment blood. Treatment denoted: 15 Gy SBRT to primary tumor, nephrectomy 4 weeks later. Source: blood, taken from a patient whose treatment included radiotherapy and nephrectomy. The receptor source for this set is a woman aged 70-85 years with renal cell carcinoma.

In its sample, this clone was seen a few times. The V and J genes are TRBV4-1 and TRBJ1-2; TRBD1 is a possible D gene (5 bases). V was cut by 1 base and J by 2 bases, with 8 bases left in between. This CDR3 has 14 residues. Germline V gene data show CDR1 as MGHRA and CDR2 as YSYEKL. The CDR3 nucleotides are TGCGCCAGCAGCCAAGGGGGGAGGAACTATGGCTACACCTTC. Protein: CASSQGGRNYGYTF.

V gene TRBV7-9 combines with J gene TRBJ2-4; D is possibly TRBD2 (6 bases). V dropped 2 bases and J dropped 8 bases, with 19 bases sitting between them. CDR1 and CDR2 from the germline V gene are SEHNR and FQNEAQ (reference sequence). The CDR3 extends over 16 amino acids. The CDR3 sequence is CASSLSRSPGGDIQYF. The CDR3, as DNA: TGTGCCAGCAGCTTATCGCGTTCCCCAGGAGGGGACATTCAGTACTTC.

This sequence joins TRBV4-1 and TRBJ2-5, with D perhaps assigned TRBD1 or TRBD2 (5 bases each). The V end was cut by 2 bases, the J end by 2 bases, with 9 bases between. This CDR3 has 14 amino acids. Per germline, CDR1 MGHRA and CDR2 YSYEKL. CDR3 loop: CASSQSGGQETQYF. As DNA, the CDR3 is TGCGCCAGCAGCCAATCTGGGGGACAAGAGACCCAGTACTTC.

The chain has TRBV6-4 and TRBJ1-3; a weak D match, TRBD1 (5 bases). The CDR3 length is 13 residues. The V gene's germline CDR1 is MRHNA and CDR2 SNTAGT. V lost 7 bases to trimming and J lost 4 bases, with 11 bases between them. The CDR3 protein is CASKPGRGNTIYF. In DNA form, the CDR3 reads TGTGCCAGCAAGCCGGGACGAGGAAACACCATATATTTT.

In DNA, the CDR3 is TGCAGCGTGCCAGGGGCAGGTTCCGCCGGGGAGCTGTTTTTT. Translation: CSVPGAGSAGELFF. This chain connects TRBV29-1 to TRBJ2-2; D might be TRBD1 (6 bases). V was trimmed by 6 bases and J by 6 bases, leaving 17 bases between them. The CDR3 runs to 14 residues. CDR1 is SQVTM, CDR2 ANQGSEA, per germline.

Concerning this clone: The same CDR3 is also encoded by other DNA sequences in this sample. The chain combines TRBV7-2 with TRBJ2-7; 8 bases map to TRBD2. The CDR3 length is 14 residues. Trimming removed 5 bases from V and 0 bases from J; junction bases left unmatched: 3. Germline CDR1 and CDR2: SGHTA and FQGNSA. The DNA for the CDR3 is TGTGCCAGCAGCCGCGGGGGGAGCTCCTACGAGCAGTACTTC. Translated, it gives CASSRGGSSYEQYF.

V usage is TRBV7-9 and J usage is TRBJ1-2; 8 bases map to TRBD1. Trimming at V came to 0 bases and at J to 2 bases, leaving 2 bases not matched to a gene. The CDR3 covers 15 residues. Germline CDR1 reads SEHNR; CDR2 reads FQNEAQ (reference sequence). Written as DNA, the CDR3 is TGTGCCAGCAGCTTAGCCGCAGGGGGCAACTATGGCTACACCTTC. Amino acids: CASSLAAGGNYGYTF.

The chain links TRBV6-1 to TRBJ2-6; D may correspond to TRBD1 or TRBD2 (5 bases each). V was shortened by 4 bases and J by 0 bases, with 13 bases between the two germline ends. The V gene's germline CDR1 is MNHNS and CDR2 SASEGT. This CDR3 has 17 residues. CDR3 residues: CASSAGRSVSGANVLTF. The DNA of the CDR3 is TGTGCCAGCAGTGCGGGACGGAGTGTCTCTGGGGCCAACGTCCTGACTTTC.

The chain is built from TRBV4-2 and TRBJ2-7, with D possibly being TRBD2 (6 bases). The CDR3 spans 15 residues. The germline V gene encodes CDR1 LGHNA and CDR2 YNFKEQ. The V and J ends lost 2 bases and 0 bases respectively, with 11 bases between them. The CDR3 is CASSQQGLYSYEQYF. DNA of the CDR3: TGTGCCAGCAGCCAACAGGGACTCTACTCCTACGAGCAGTACTTC.

The V call is TRBV7-2, the J call TRBJ1-6; TRBD1 matches at 9 bases. The CDR3 is 16 residues long. CDR1 SGHTA and CDR2 FQGNSA come from the germline V gene. Trimming removed 4 bases from V and 4 bases from J; junction bases left unmatched: 5. CDR3 amino acids: CASSSTGQGYNSPLHF. The CDR3 DNA follows: TGTGCCAGCAGCTCCACCGGACAGGGGTATAATTCACCCCTCCACTTT.